The clone carrying this T cell receptor (beta chain) was counted many times. With the read ending 3 residues before the CDR3 end, the germline J gene is used to fill in that end. This sample is drawn from a study of T cell clonality in common variable immunodeficiency. Most patients and controls had Caucasian heritage. The V end lost 4 bases, the J end lost 0 bases, and 13 bases lay between the germline ends. Germline assignment: CDR1 MNHNS and CDR2 SASEGT. The CDR3 sequence is 16 residues long. This table comes from immunoSEQ multiplex PCR, and its TCRdb copy is limited to in-frame clones, with some not included. The sample was found to contain roughly 34,000 clones, and every one recurs.

This TCR derives from a person aged 18-70 years in good health. The sample comprised peripheral blood mononuclear cells. The chain has TRBV6-1 and TRBJ1-3, with D perhaps TRBD1 (5 bases). Partial CDR3 DNA: TGTGCCAGCAGTGGGGGACTGTCGAGCTCTGGAAACACC. Translated, it gives CASSGGLSSSGNT. The full CDR3 protein is CASSGGLSSSGNTIYF.